Listed here are 21 T cell receptor beta chains from one sample, sequenced in a study of response to subunit inactivated influenza vaccine. TCRdb ran MiXCR on the RT-PCR reads and lists one entry per CDR3 protein. The profile shows approximately 570,000 distinct CDR3 sequences, 6.5% to 8% of them singletons. Sequencing was performed on PBMCs from blood, taken less than 30 months after vaccination. These receptors came from a man aged 45 to 75 who received an inactivated influenza vaccine.

This chain uses TRBV3-1 with TRBJ2-5; D is perhaps TRBD2 (6 bases). Trimming pared 4 bases from V and 3 bases from J, leaving 21 bases between. This CDR3 is built from 17 residues. Germline V lookup: CDR1 LGHDT, CDR2 YNNKEL (reference sequence). The DNA of the CDR3 is TGTGCCAGCAGCCTGAGTCTAGCGTCGGCATTGAAAGAGACCCAGTACTTC. Its protein is CASSLSLASALKETQYF.

The rearrangement joins TRBV3-1 to TRBJ2-3; 11 nucleotides line up with TRBD2. CDR1 LGHDT and CDR2 YNNKEL come from the germline V gene (reference sequence). The CDR3 is made up of 18 amino acids. V was pared by 4 bases and J by 2 bases, with 11 bases of the junction left unmatched. The CDR3 sequence: CASSPGTSGEGPTDTQYF. The CDR3 nucleotides read TGTGCCAGCAGCCCCGGGACTAGCGGAGAGGGACCCACAGATACGCAGTATTTT.

This clonotype was found a few times. The chain recombines TRBV5-1 with TRBJ2-1; TRBD1 might be the D (5 bases). V shed 3 bases and J shed 1 base, with 8 bases lying between them. The CDR3 contains 14 residues. Germline assignment: CDR1 SGHRS and CDR2 YFSETQ. CDR3 amino acids: CASSYDSSYNEQFF. CDR3 DNA: TGCGCCAGCAGCTACGACAGTTCCTACAATGAGCAGTTCTTC.

This clonotype turned up a few times. The V and J genes are TRBV4-1 and TRBJ2-5, with TRBD1 as a possible D gene (6 bases). Between the trimmed V and J ends, which lost 1 base and 4 bases, there was a span of 10 bases. This CDR3 has 14 amino acids. Germline CDR1 MGHRA, CDR2 YSYEKL. The CDR3 spells CASSQGVGGETQYF. The CDR3 nucleotides read TGCGCCAGCAGCCAAGGGGTAGGGGGAGAGACCCAGTACTTC.

As regards this clonotype: This sequence may be a read error, since a much larger clone differs from it by one base. The chain links TRBV14 to TRBJ1-1; D is unresolved. V gave up 5 bases and J gave up 9 bases, with 10 bases separating them. This CDR3 is built from 11 residues. The germline V gene encodes CDR1 SGHDN and CDR2 FVKESK. CDR3 sequence (DNA): TGTGCCAGCAGCAAGGGATCGAAAGCTTTCTTT. It translates to CASSKGSKAFF.

This clonotype was detected a few times. The rearrangement links TRBV11-2 to TRBJ2-3, with 12 bases identical to TRBD2. Unmatched junction bases numbered 9, after V lost 1 base and J lost 4 bases. The CDR3 is made up of 18 amino acids. The germline gives CDR1 SGHAT, CDR2 FQNNGV. CDR3 nucleotides: TGTGCCAGCAGCTTAGTCCCCTTTGCTAGCGGGGGGGCAGATACGCAGTATTTT. It encodes CASSLVPFASGGADTQYF.

This clonotype was counted between two and nine times. The chain has TRBV28 and TRBJ2-7; D might be TRBD1 (5 bases). Trimming took off 5 bases at V and 5 bases at J, with 16 bases between the two ends. This CDR3 contains 14 residues. Per germline, CDR1 MDHEN and CDR2 SYDVKM. The CDR3 bases are TGTGCCAGCAGTCCACTCAGGGAAATCGACGAGCAGTACTTC. This gives the protein CASSPLREIDEQYF. Complete variable domain (other parts from reference TRBV28 and TRBJ2-7): DVKVTQSSRYLVKRTGEKVFLECVQDMDHENMFWYRQDPGLGLRLIYFSYDVKMKEKGDIPEGYSVSREKKERFSLILESASTNQTSMYLCASSPLREIDEQYFGPGTRLTVT.

This clonotype was seen repeatedly, ten times or more. One end of the junction fails to match germline, which may point to a read error. The chain employs TRBV7-9 and TRBJ1-6; D remains ambiguous. This CDR3 region has 13 residues. Germline CDR1 is SEHNR and CDR2 is FQNEAQ (reference sequence). The CDR3 is CASSSSTGRLPAF. The CDR3 nucleotides read TGTGCCAGCAGCTCCTCCACGGGCAGATTACCTGCCTTT.

This clonotype was counted only a few times. The chain recombines TRBV11-1 with TRBJ2-3; no clear D. Germline V gene data show CDR1 as SGHAT and CDR2 as FQDESV (reference sequence). The CDR3 is 15 amino acids. V dropped 3 bases and J dropped 5 bases, with 15 bases sitting between them. The CDR3 coding sequence is TGTGCCAGCAGCTTGGGCCCCGGGCCGGGAGATACGCAGTATTTT. It translates to CASSLGPGPGDTQYF.

This clonotype showed up just a few times. The rearrangement uses TRBV28 and TRBJ2-5, with D perhaps matching TRBD1 (6 bases). The CDR3 totals 14 residues. Trimming removed 7 bases from V and 1 base from J, with 13 bases in between. CDR1 and CDR2 from the germline V gene are MDHEN and SYDVKM. The CDR3 loop reads CASKRQATQETQYF. The CDR3, as DNA: TGTGCCAGCAAGCGACAGGCGACCCAAGAGACCCAGTACTTC. The full variable domain, in which reference TRBV28 and TRBJ2-5 provide the parts outside the CDR3, is DVKVTQSSRYLVKRTGEKVFLECVQDMDHENMFWYRQDPGLGLRLIYFSYDVKMKEKGDIPEGYSVSREKKERFSLILESASTNQTSMYLCASKRQATQETQYFGPGTRLLVL.

This clonotype was recorded a few times. CDR3 in DNA: TGTGCCAGCTCCCGAAAAACCGGGACAGGGGCGAACACCGGGGAGCTGTTTTTT. Translating gives CASSRKTGTGANTGELFF. This chain links TRBV18 with TRBJ2-2; TRBD1 matches 10 bases. V was clipped by 6 bases and J by 0 bases; unmatched bases: 10. CDR1 and CDR2 from the germline V gene are KGHSH and LQKENI. The CDR3 is 18 amino acids.

The CDR3 DNA is TGTGCCAGCAGCTTAGGAGCTAAACGGGGGACCCAGTACTTC. It translates to CASSLGAKRGTQYF. The V and J genes are TRBV7-2 and TRBJ2-5; D might be TRBD2 (5 bases). Looked up from germline, CDR1 is SGHTA and CDR2 is FQGNSA. This CDR3 has 14 amino acids. Trimming took off 1 base at V and 7 bases at J, with 13 bases between the two ends.

This clonotype was found a few times. V is TRBV4-1 and J is TRBJ2-4; D gene ambiguous. CDR3 size: 14 residues. V lost 5 bases and J lost 6, with 14 bases in between. The germline gives CDR1 MGHRA, CDR2 YSYEKL. The CDR3 loop is CASSERAILNIQYF. The CDR3 DNA reads TGCGCCAGCAGCGAACGGGCCATCCTAAACATTCAGTACTTC.

This clonotype has a handful of counts. In DNA, the CDR3 is TGTGCCAGCAGCCCCGGGGGGGGATGGGGGGAGACCCAGTACTTC. Amino acids: CASSPGGGWGETQYF. The rearrangement joins TRBV6-1 to TRBJ2-5, with TRBD2 identical over 8 bases. J lost 5 bases, V lost 6 bases, and 11 bases had no gene match. The germline gives CDR1 MNHNS, CDR2 SASEGT. This CDR3 is built from 15 residues.

This clonotype was seen ten or more times. CDR3 sequence: CAISESTGTAEQFF. Here the CDR3 DNA reads TGTGCCATCAGTGAGTCGACAGGGACCGCCGAGCAGTTCTTC. The genes are TRBV10-3 and TRBJ2-1; 7 nucleotides line up with TRBD1. The germline V gene has CDR1 ENHRY and CDR2 SYGVKD. This CDR3 is 14 amino acids long. Losses at the gene ends were 0 bases for V and 10 bases for J; bases not matched to a gene: 6.

This clonotype was counted only a few times. The rearrangement joins TRBV6-2 or TRBV6-3 to TRBJ2-3; D not certain. V was trimmed by 0 bases and J by 2 bases, leaving 9 bases between them. This CDR3 spans 15 amino acids. In germline, CDR1 is MNHEY, CDR2 SVGEGT. DNA for the CDR3: TGTGCCAGCAGTTACTCGGCTTGGCCCACAGATACGCAGTATTTT. Amino acids: CASSYSAWPTDTQYF.

This clonotype came up many times. As DNA, the CDR3 is TGCAGTGCTAGGACCGCCGGCAGCACAGATACGCAGTATTTT. Translating it yields CSARTAGSTDTQYF. The chain carries TRBV20-1 and TRBJ2-3; D unclear. Looked up from germline, CDR1 is DFQATT and CDR2 is SNEGSKA (reference sequence). CDR3 length equals 14 residues. The V end lost 3 bases, the J end lost 0 bases, and 10 bases lay between the germline ends.

This clonotype was observed many times. The chain has TRBV9 and TRBJ2-5; 9 bases map to TRBD2. The CDR3 totals 14 residues. Losses at the gene ends were 0 bases for V and 5 bases for J; bases not matched to a gene: 2. Germline loops: CDR1 SGDLS, CDR2 YYNGEE. The CDR3 protein is CASSVDLAGETQYF. The CDR3 nucleotides are TGTGCCAGCAGCGTAGACCTAGCGGGGGAGACCCAGTACTTC.

The gene calls are TRBV9 and TRBJ1-1, with 7 bases aligning to TRBD1. The junction had 6 bases not matched to a gene; V was cut back by 3 bases and J by 1 base. The CDR3 covers 15 residues. Germline CDR1 is SGDLS and CDR2 is YYNGEE. In nucleotides, the CDR3 is TGTGCCAGCAGCGCCTACAGGGGCCCGAACACTGAAGCTTTCTTT. This sequence encodes CASSAYRGPNTEAFF.

The chain recombines TRBV4-3 with TRBJ2-2; D ambiguous. This CDR3 contains 15 residues. Trimming stripped 1 base from V and 2 bases from J, with 8 bases between. The germline V gene encodes CDR1 LGHNA and CDR2 YSLEER. The CDR3 loop reads CASSQGMGNTGELFF. CDR3 sequence (DNA): TGCGCCAGCAGCCAAGGGATGGGAAACACCGGGGAGCTGTTTTTT.

Only a few counts were recorded for this clonotype. V usage is TRBV20-1 and J usage is TRBJ2-7; D might be TRBD2 (5 bases). CDR1 and CDR2 from the germline V gene are DFQATT and SNEGSKA (reference sequence). V was trimmed by 0 bases and J by 0 bases, leaving 12 bases between them. The CDR3 runs 15 residues. This chain's CDR3 is CSARDLVGSSYEQYF. The CDR3 DNA sequence: TGCAGTGCTAGAGATCTGGTAGGGAGCTCCTACGAGCAGTACTTC.